This note documents a single T cell receptor beta chain sequence. immunoSEQ v3.0 was run at survey level. The table came from immunoSEQ multiplex PCR; TCRdb's copy has only in-frame clones and leaves some out. The table records roughly 39,000 clones, around nine tenths of them present only once. The sample comes from a study of long-term antiretroviral therapy in people with HIV. V gave up 4 bases and J gave up 4 bases, with 17 bases separating them. Per the germline V gene, CDR1 is MGHRA and CDR2 is YSYEKL. The CDR3 runs to 15 residues. The TCR originated in a woman aged 18 to 35 with HIV. This sequence joins TRBV4-1 and TRBJ2-7, with D perhaps matching TRBD2 (6 bases). The sequencing used unsorted PBMCs, collected just before starting antiretroviral therapy. The CDR3 region is CASSLGDGEAYEQYF. In DNA, the CDR3 is TGCGCCAGCAGCCTAGGGGACGGGGAGGCGTACGAGCAGTACTTC.